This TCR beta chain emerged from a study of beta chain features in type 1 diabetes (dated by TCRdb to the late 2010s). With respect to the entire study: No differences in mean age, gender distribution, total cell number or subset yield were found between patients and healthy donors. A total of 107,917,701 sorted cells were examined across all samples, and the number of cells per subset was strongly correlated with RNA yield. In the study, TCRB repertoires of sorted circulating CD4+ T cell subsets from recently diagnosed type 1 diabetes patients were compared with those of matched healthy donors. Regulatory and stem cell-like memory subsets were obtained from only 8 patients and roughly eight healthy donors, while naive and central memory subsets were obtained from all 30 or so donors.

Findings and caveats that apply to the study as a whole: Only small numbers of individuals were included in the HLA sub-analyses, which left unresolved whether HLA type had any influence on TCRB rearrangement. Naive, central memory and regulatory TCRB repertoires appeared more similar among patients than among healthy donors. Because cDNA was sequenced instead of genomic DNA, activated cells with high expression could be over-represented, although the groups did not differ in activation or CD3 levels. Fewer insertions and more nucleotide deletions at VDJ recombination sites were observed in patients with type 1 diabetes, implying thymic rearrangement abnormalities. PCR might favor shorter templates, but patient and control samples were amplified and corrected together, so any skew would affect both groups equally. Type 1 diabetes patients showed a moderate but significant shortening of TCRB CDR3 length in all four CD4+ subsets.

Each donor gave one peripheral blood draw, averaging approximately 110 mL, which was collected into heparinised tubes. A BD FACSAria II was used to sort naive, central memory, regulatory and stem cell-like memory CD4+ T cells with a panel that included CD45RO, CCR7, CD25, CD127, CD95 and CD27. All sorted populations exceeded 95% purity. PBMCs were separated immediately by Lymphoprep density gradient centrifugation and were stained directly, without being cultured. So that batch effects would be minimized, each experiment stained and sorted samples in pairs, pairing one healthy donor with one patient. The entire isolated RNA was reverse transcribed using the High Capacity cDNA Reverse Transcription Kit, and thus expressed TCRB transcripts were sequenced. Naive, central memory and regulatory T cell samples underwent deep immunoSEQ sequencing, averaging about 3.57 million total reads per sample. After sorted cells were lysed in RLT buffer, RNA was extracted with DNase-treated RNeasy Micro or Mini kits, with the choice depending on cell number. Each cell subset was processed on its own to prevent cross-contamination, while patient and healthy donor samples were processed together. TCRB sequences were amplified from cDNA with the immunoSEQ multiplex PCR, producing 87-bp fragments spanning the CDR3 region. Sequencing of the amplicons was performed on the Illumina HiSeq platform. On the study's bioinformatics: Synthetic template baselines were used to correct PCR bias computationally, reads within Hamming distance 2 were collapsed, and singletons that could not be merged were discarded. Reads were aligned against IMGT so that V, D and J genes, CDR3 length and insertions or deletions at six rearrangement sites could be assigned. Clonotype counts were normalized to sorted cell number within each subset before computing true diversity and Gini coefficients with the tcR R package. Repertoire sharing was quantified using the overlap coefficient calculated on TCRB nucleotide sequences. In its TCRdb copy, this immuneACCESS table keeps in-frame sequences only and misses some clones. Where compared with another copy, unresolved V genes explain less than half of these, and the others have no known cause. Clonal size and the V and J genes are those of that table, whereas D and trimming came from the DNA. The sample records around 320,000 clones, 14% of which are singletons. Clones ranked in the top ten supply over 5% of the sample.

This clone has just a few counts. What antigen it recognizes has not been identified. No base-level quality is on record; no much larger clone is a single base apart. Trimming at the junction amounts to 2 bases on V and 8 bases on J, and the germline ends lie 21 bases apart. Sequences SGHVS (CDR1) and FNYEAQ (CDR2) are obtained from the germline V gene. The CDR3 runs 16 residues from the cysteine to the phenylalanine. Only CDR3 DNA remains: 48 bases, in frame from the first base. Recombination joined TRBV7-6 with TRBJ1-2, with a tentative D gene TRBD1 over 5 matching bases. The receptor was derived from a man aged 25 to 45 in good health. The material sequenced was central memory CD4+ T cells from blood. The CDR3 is CASSLIGATDLRGYTF. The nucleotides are TGTGCCAGCAGCTTAATTGGGGCGACAGACCTTAGGGGCTACACCTTC.